These 16 T cell receptor beta chains share one sample of origin, sequenced in a study of blood T cells in healthy people across ages. It was with a sample-barcoded 5' primer and a J-beta primer mix that a second PCR of roughly 6 to 11 cycles was run. One entry per CDR3 protein results from TCRdb running MiXCR on the 5' RACE reads. The table includes about 930,000 distinct CDR3 sequences, 25% to 35% detected once. The same data also contributed to another study, on T cells of mothers and their children.

Sample: blood. Receptor source: a middle-aged woman in good health.

The chain combines TRBV5-4 with TRBJ2-3; 9 bases are shared with TRBD2. This CDR3 has 14 residues. The trim removed 6 bases at V and 6 bases at J, leaving 8 bases unmatched. CDR1 SGHNT and CDR2 YYREEE come from the germline V gene (reference sequence). The CDR3 reads CASTRGGGADTQYF. CDR3 in DNA: TGTGCCAGCACCAGGGGCGGGGGGGCGGATACGCAGTATTTT.

This clonotype was detected a few times. The junction and the germline gene differ at one end; a read error may be behind it. The chain has TRBV7-7 and TRBJ2-5; possibly TRBD2 for D (6 bases). The CDR3 is 13 residues long. Germline-derived CDR1 and CDR2 are SSHAT and FNYEAQ (reference sequence). CDR3: CASSLRETETQYF. Here the CDR3 DNA reads TGTGCTAGCAGCTTACGGGAGACAGAGACCCAGTACTTC.

This clonotype has at least ten counts. This chain uses TRBV29-1 with TRBJ1-2; no clear D gene. V was pared by 7 bases and J by 5 bases, with 14 bases between. Germline CDR1 SQVTM, CDR2 ANQGSEA. This CDR3 is 12 amino acids long. The CDR3 loop reads CSALDGLYGYTF. CDR3 sequence (DNA): TGCAGCGCCTTGGACGGACTATATGGCTACACCTTC.

CDR3 loop: CASSLSGQSNQPQHF. The CDR3 nucleotides are TGTGCCAGCAGCTTATCAGGGCAAAGCAATCAGCCCCAGCATTTT. The rearrangement links TRBV7-8 to TRBJ1-5; possible D gene TRBD1, 5 bases. V was clipped by 2 bases and J by 1 base, with 9 bases between them. The CDR3 contains 15 residues. Germline V gene lookup returns CDR1 SGHVS and CDR2 FQNEAQ.

This clonotype was counted a few times. A junction end diverges from the germline sequence, so it may reflect a read error. The chain has TRBV7-8 and TRBJ2-5, with 7 bases aligning to TRBD2. CDR3 size: 16 residues. Looked up from germline, CDR1 is SGHVS and CDR2 is FQNEAQ. The CDR3 coding sequence is TGTACCAGCAGCTTAGATCCAGCGGGGTTCCAAGAGACCCAGTACTTC. The encoded protein is CTSSLDPAGFQETQYF.

This clonotype has at least ten counts. J is TRBJ2-7 and V is TRBV6-6; 8 bases line up with TRBD1. J was trimmed by 5 bases and V by 6 bases; bases with no gene match: 3. This CDR3 is 12 amino acids long. CDR1 is MNHNY and CDR2 is SVGAGI in the germline V gene (reference sequence). The CDR3 nucleotides are TGTGCCAGCAGCCACAGGGGGAACGAGCAGTACTTC. It encodes CASSHRGNEQYF.

In this sample, this clonotype turned up a few times. The J gene is TRBJ2-7, the V gene TRBV4-1; 8 nucleotides align to TRBD2. The CDR3 is 18 residues long. Losses at the gene ends were 1 base for V and 0 bases for J; bases not matched to a gene: 11. Germline CDR1 MGHRA, CDR2 YSYEKL. The CDR3 DNA reads TGCGCCAGCAGCCAAGGGCTAGCGGGCGCAACCGTCTCCTACGAGCAGTACTTC. Amino acid sequence: CASSQGLAGATVSYEQYF.

The chain is built from TRBV5-1 and TRBJ1-1, with 9 bases lining up with TRBD1. Germline V gene lookup returns CDR1 SGHRS and CDR2 YFSETQ. The CDR3 length is 17 residues. V lost 0 bases and J lost 4; bases outside the gene matches: 10. The CDR3 DNA reads TGCGCCAGCAGCTTGGGGGCACCACGGGACAGGGCCACTGAAGCTTTCTTT. Protein sequence: CASSLGAPRDRATEAFF.

Regarding this clonotype: Its ends do not fully match the called genes, so a read error is possible. This rearrangement joins TRBV10-3 to TRBJ1-1; a possible D gene is TRBD1 (6 bases). The CDR3 extends over 12 amino acids. CDR1 ENHRY and CDR2 SYGVKD come from the germline V gene. The CDR3 loop is CTISEGVTEAFF. The CDR3 DNA follows: TGTACCATCAGTGAGGGGGTCACTGAAGCTTTCTTT.

Only one count was recorded for this clonotype. One base away lies a much larger clone, so this may be a sequencing read error. V gene TRBV7-2 combines with J gene TRBJ2-1; TRBD2 matches 13 bases. The CDR3 extends over 13 amino acids. The germline V gene has CDR1 SGHTA and CDR2 FQGNSA. The J segment lost 11 bases and the V segment lost 7 bases, leaving 5 bases of the junction unmatched. CDR3 residues: CASNQGLAGKQFF. The CDR3 coding sequence is TGTGCCAGCAACCAGGGACTAGCGGGGAAGCAGTTCTTC.

A few counts support this clonotype. The chain combines TRBV9 with TRBJ1-2, with D possibly being TRBD1 (5 bases). The CDR3 covers 14 residues. The germline V gene encodes CDR1 SGDLS and CDR2 YYNGEE. V lost 0 bases, J lost 3 bases, and 9 bases lay in between. The DNA for the CDR3 is TGTGCCAGCAGCGTAGTTGACAGTGACTATGGCTACACCTTC. Translating it yields CASSVVDSDYGYTF.

This rearrangement joins TRBV7-2 to TRBJ1-6; D is possibly TRBD1 (6 bases). V was cut by 4 bases and J by 14 bases, with 15 bases left in between. The germline V gene encodes CDR1 SGHTA and CDR2 FQGNSA. The CDR3 runs 13 residues. The CDR3 here is CASSSTGPETLHF. The DNA for the CDR3 is TGTGCCAGCAGCTCGACAGGCCCCGAGACCCTCCACTTT.

The table lists this clonotype with many counts. The chain recombines TRBV10-3 with TRBJ2-1, with unresolved D. Per the germline V gene, CDR1 is ENHRY and CDR2 is SYGVKD. V was pared by 5 bases and J by 5 bases, with 4 bases between. The CDR3 length is 11 residues. The DNA of the CDR3 is TGTGCCATCAGTTACAACAATGAGCAGTTCTTC. It encodes CAISYNNEQFF.

As DNA, the CDR3 is TGCAGTGCTAGAGATCGGTTGGTAGCGGGCCCCTCTAGGGGAGATACGCAGTATTTT. Its translation: CSARDRLVAGPSRGDTQYF. The rearrangement links TRBV20-1 to TRBJ2-3, with 7 bases lining up with TRBD2. Germline V lookup: CDR1 DFQATT, CDR2 SNEGSKA (reference sequence). The ends lost 0 bases at V and 5 bases at J; junction bases unmatched: 20. The length of the CDR3 is 19 residues.

The chain carries TRBV30 and TRBJ2-3; 10 bases match TRBD2. V shed 5 bases and J 7 bases; nucleotides not matched to a gene: 9. Germline CDR1 GTSNPN, CDR2 SVGIG (reference sequence). CDR3 length equals 14 residues. The CDR3 protein is CAWASGGRLYTQYF. The CDR3, as DNA: TGTGCCTGGGCTAGCGGGGGCAGACTTTATACGCAGTATTTT.

This clonotype was seen many times. The rearrangement uses TRBV7-2 and TRBJ1-4; no firm D call. Germline V lookup: CDR1 SGHTA, CDR2 FQGNSA. Trimming removed 5 bases from V and 9 bases from J, with 10 bases in between. The CDR3 runs 12 residues. The CDR3 reads CASSHLHQKLFF. The DNA for the CDR3 is TGTGCCAGCAGCCACCTGCACCAAAAACTGTTTTTT.